A selection of T cell receptor beta chains follows, all from one sample in a study of siplizumab effects on memory and regulatory T cells. Repertoires were generated with immunoSEQ multiplex PCR, while TCRdb's copy carries only in-frame clones and drops some. Of about 85,000 clones listed, 85% to 95% are singletons. Input material: CD8+ T cells sorted from blood. The source is a human donor in good health. CDR3s include the opening cysteine and the closing phenylalanine or tryptophan. Fields, in order: V gene, clone size, J gene, D gene, CDR3 protein, CDR3 DNA. D genes are given only for firm matches. Clone size is not always given. Where it is, it says once, few, many or a class for expanded clones.

>TRBV5-6|-|TRBJ2-7|TRBD2
CASSKLAGGPRDEQYF
TGTGCCAGCAGCAAACTAGCGGGAGGGCCAAGGGACGAGCAGTACTTC
>TRBV5-4|-|TRBJ2-7|-
CASSLKGREQYF
TGTGCCAGCAGCTTGAAAGGGCGCGAGCAGTACTTC
>TRBV7-9|-|TRBJ2-3|TRBD1
CASSSGTGEDTQYF
TGTGCCAGCAGTTCGGGGACAGGGGAAGATACGCAGTATTTT
>TRBV4-1|-|TRBJ2-1|TRBD1
CASSQSGQGDEQFF
TGCGCCAGCAGCCAATCAGGACAGGGAGATGAGCAGTTCTTC
>TRBV9|-|TRBJ2-3|-
CASSLGGRRPTDTQYF
TGTGCCAGCAGCTTAGGAGGGCGGAGACCCACAGATACGCAGTATTTT
>TRBV13|-|TRBJ1-2|TRBD1
CASSSGQGNGYTF
TGTGCCAGCAGCTCCGGACAGGGAAATGGCTACACCTTC
>TRBV11-2|-|TRBJ2-7|TRBD1
CASSFGQGPYEQYF
TGTGCCAGCAGCTTTGGACAGGGGCCCTACGAGCAGTACTTC
>TRBV4-2|-|TRBJ2-7|TRBD2
CASSPSGLAEPYEQYF
TGTGCCAGCAGCCCTTCCGGACTAGCGGAACCCTACGAGCAGTACTTC
>TRBV23-1|-|TRBJ2-7|-
CASSQACEGGRDEQYF
TGCGCCAGCAGTCAAGCTTGCGAAGGAGGCAGGGACGAGCAGTACTTC
>TRBV15|-|TRBJ2-1|-
CATSRTATGINEQFF
TGTGCCACCAGTCGAACGGCTACGGGAATAAATGAGCAGTTCTTC
>TRBV28|-|TRBJ1-2|-
CAAAVNYGYTF
TGTGCCGCGGCGGTGAACTATGGCTACACCTTC
>TRBV2|-|TRBJ2-5|-
CASAASLETQYF
TGTGCCAGCGCCGCTAGTTTGGAGACCCAGTACTTC
>TRBV7-8|-|TRBJ1-2|-
CASSHARGYYGYTF
TGTGCCAGCAGCCATGCAAGGGGGTATTATGGCTACACCTTC
>TRBV2|-|TRBJ2-5|-
CASSDFREGETQYF
TGTGCCAGCAGTGACTTTCGAGAGGGAGAGACCCAGTACTTC
>TRBV30|-|TRBJ1-2|-
CAWSVTPAPRYGYTF
TGTGCCTGGAGTGTAACCCCCGCCCCTCGGTATGGCTACACCTTC
>TRBV30|-|TRBJ2-7|TRBD2
CAWRGGSNYEQYF
TGTGCCTGGAGGGGGGGGAGCAACTACGAGCAGTACTTC
>TRBV29-1|-|TRBJ2-7|TRBD1
CSVGKTGGHEQYF
TGCAGCGTTGGAAAGACAGGGGGTCACGAGCAGTACTTC
>TRBV5-6|-|TRBJ2-7|-
CASSQGHKYEQYF
TGTGCCAGCAGCCAGGGACATAAATACGAGCAGTACTTC
>TRBV10-3|-|TRBJ2-1|-
CAISPGLEVSYNEQFF
TGTGCCATCAGCCCAGGTTTGGAGGTTTCCTACAATGAGCAGTTCTTC
>TRBV5-4|-|TRBJ2-6|-
CASSLEGAYGANVLTF
TGTGCCAGCAGCTTGGAAGGAGCGTACGGGGCCAACGTCCTGACTTTC
>TRBV9|-|TRBJ2-5|-
CASSAHKETQYF
TGTGCCAGCAGCGCCCACAAAGAGACCCAGTACTTC
>TRBV28|-|TRBJ2-1|TRBD1
CASSSRQGVDNEQFF
TGTGCCAGCAGTTCTAGACAGGGAGTTGACAATGAGCAGTTCTTC
>TRBV5-4|-|TRBJ2-7|-
CASSELTQDEQYF
TGTGCCAGCAGCGAACTAACCCAGGACGAGCAGTACTTC
>TRBV6-1|-|TRBJ2-3|TRBD1
CASSPRDRVTDTQYF
TGTGCCAGCAGTCCCCGGGACAGGGTCACAGATACGCAGTATTTT
>TRBV18|-|TRBJ2-7|TRBD2
CASSPPGGVYEQYF
TGTGCCAGCTCACCACCGGGAGGGGTCTACGAGCAGTACTTC
>TRBV11-2|-|TRBJ2-7|-
CASSLSARTSHEQYF
TGTGCCAGCAGCTTATCCGCCAGGACGTCTCACGAGCAGTACTTC
>TRBV7-6|-|TRBJ1-2|-
CASSPYAGIDGYTF
TGTGCCAGCAGCCCGTATGCAGGGATTGATGGCTACACCTTC
>TRBV30|once|TRBJ2-2|-
CAWSAPHRELFF
TGTGCCTGGAGTGCTCCCCACCGGGAGCTGTTTTTT
>TRBV19|once|TRBJ1-4|-
CASRVHNEKLFF
TGTGCCAGTAGGGTCCATAATGAAAAACTGTTTTTT
>TRBV27|few|TRBJ2-3|-
CASRLLWGAATDTQYF
TGTGCCAGCAGACTACTCTGGGGGGCGGCCACAGATACGCAGTATTTT
>TRBV7-2|-|TRBJ2-7|-
CASSFGLARSYEQYF
TGTGCCAGCAGCTTTGGGCTGGCCAGATCCTACGAGCAGTACTTC
>TRBV5-6|-|TRBJ1-1|-
CASSLGGDTEAFF
TGTGCCAGCAGCTTGGGCGGTGACACTGAAGCTTTCTTT
>TRBV11-2|-|TRBJ1-1|-
CASSPPEFRATEAFF
TGTGCCAGCAGCCCCCCCGAGTTCCGGGCGACCGAAGCTTTCTTT
>TRBV5-1|-|TRBJ2-1|-
CASSLSYEQFF
TGCGCCAGCAGCTTGTCCTATGAGCAGTTCTTC
>TRBV5-6|-|TRBJ2-7|TRBD2
CASTLLAGVEPEQYF
TGTGCCAGCACCCTTCTAGCGGGAGTCGAACCCGAGCAGTACTTC
>TRBV27|-|TRBJ2-5|TRBD1
CASRGAQGARETQYF
TGTGCCAGCAGGGGGGCACAGGGGGCGAGAGAGACCCAGTACTTC
>TRBV25-1|-|TRBJ2-3|TRBD2
CASSGGYGGADTQYF
TGTGCCAGCTCCGGGGGGTACGGAGGTGCAGATACGCAGTATTTT
>TRBV15|-|TRBJ1-3|-
CATYKGAGNTIYF
TGTGCCACCTACAAAGGCGCTGGAAACACCATATATTTT
>TRBV18|-|TRBJ2-6|TRBD1
CASPQIQGITGANVLTF
TGTGCCAGCCCCCAGATACAGGGGATCACTGGGGCCAACGTCCTGACTTTC
>TRBV2|-|TRBJ1-2|TRBD1
CASSEKGQASGYTF
TGTGCCAGCAGCGAAAAAGGACAGGCAAGTGGCTACACCTTC
>TRBV7-4|-|TRBJ2-1|-
CASSLAWRGNNSSYNEQFF
TGTGCCAGCAGCTTAGCTTGGCGCGGGAACAACTCTTCCTACAATGAGCAGTTCTTC
>TRBV6-6|-|TRBJ2-5|-
CASSWSNQETQYF
TGTGCCAGCAGTTGGAGTAACCAAGAGACCCAGTACTTC
>TRBV19|-|TRBJ1-5|-
CASSIDLGAGNIQPQHF
TGTGCCAGTAGTATAGATCTGGGGGCAGGAAATATTCAGCCCCAGCATTTT
>TRBV5-6|few|TRBJ2-3|TRBD2
CASSPQTSGRSDTQYF
TGTGCCAGCAGCCCTCAGACTAGCGGGAGGTCAGATACGCAGTATTTT
>TRBV7-9|-|TRBJ2-3|TRBD1
CASSQLPGDRGAGTQYF
TGTGCCAGCAGCCAGCTCCCCGGGGACAGGGGTGCCGGTACGCAGTATTTT
>TRBV10-1|-|TRBJ2-7|-
CASSEGSYEQYF
TGCGCCAGCAGTGAGGGATCCTACGAGCAGTACTTC
>TRBV28|-|TRBJ2-7|-
CASTVPSERSEQYF
TGTGCCAGCACAGTACCTAGCGAGCGAAGCGAGCAGTACTTC
>TRBV13|-|TRBJ2-5|TRBD2
CASSFGTSGPIGETQYF
TGTGCCAGCAGCTTCGGGACTAGCGGTCCGATTGGGGAGACCCAGTACTTC
>TRBV27|once|TRBJ2-3|-
CASSLGHRTYSTDTQYF
TGTGCCAGCAGTTTAGGGCACAGGACCTATAGCACAGATACGCAGTATTTT
>TRBV5-1|-|TRBJ1-4|-
CASRKGVKAEEKLFF
TGCGCCAGCAGAAAGGGGGTGAAGGCAGAAGAAAAACTGTTTTTT
>TRBV15|-|TRBJ2-1|TRBD2
CATSRDRQGGLAGVAYEQFF
TGTGCCACCAGCAGAGATAGGCAGGGAGGACTAGCGGGAGTTGCATATGAGCAGTTCTTC
>TRBV4-1|-|TRBJ2-7|TRBD2
CASSQVSSGPYEQYF
TGCGCCAGCAGCCAAGTGTCTAGCGGACCCTACGAGCAGTACTTC
>TRBV7-2|-|TRBJ2-7|-
CASSSTLSYEQYF
TGTGCCAGCAGCTCGACTCTCTCCTACGAGCAGTACTTC
>TRBV4-1|-|TRBJ2-1|TRBD2
CASSQHRTSGNYNEQFF
TGCGCCAGCAGCCAACACAGGACTAGCGGAAACTACAATGAGCAGTTCTTC
>TRBV15|-|TRBJ2-1|TRBD1
CATSRDLGQGVSSYNEQFF
TGTGCCACCAGCAGAGATTTAGGACAGGGGGTGAGCTCCTACAATGAGCAGTTCTTC
>TRBV10-3|-|TRBJ2-7|-
CASRSASSYEQYF
TGTGCCAGCAGGTCCGCTAGCTCCTACGAGCAGTACTTC
>TRBV13|-|TRBJ2-3|-
CASSPPVADTQYF
TGTGCCAGCAGCCCCCCGGTGGCAGATACGCAGTATTTT
>TRBV5-6|-|TRBJ2-3|-
CASGYQADTQYF
TGTGCCAGCGGCTACCAGGCGGATACGCAGTATTTT